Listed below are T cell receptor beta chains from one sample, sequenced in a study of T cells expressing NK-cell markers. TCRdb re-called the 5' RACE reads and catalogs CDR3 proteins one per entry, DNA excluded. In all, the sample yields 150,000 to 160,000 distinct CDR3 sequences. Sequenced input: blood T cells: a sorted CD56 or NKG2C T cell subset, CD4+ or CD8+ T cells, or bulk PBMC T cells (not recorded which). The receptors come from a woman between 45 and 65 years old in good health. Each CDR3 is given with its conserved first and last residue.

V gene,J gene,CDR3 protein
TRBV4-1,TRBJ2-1,CASSQAQAGVSNEQFF
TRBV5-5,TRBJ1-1,CASRVFPENTEAFF
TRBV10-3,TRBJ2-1,CAISESGGVGTGSYNEQFF
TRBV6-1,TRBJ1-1,CASTTMDGTEAFF
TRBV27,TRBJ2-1,CASRRDRGLSREFF
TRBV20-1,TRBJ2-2,CSARDVEDTGELFF
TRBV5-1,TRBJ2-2,CASSQSPGELFF
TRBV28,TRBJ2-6,CASSFISGANVLTF
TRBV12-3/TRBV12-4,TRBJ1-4,CASSSWGTNEKLFF
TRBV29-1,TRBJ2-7,CSVDTSESAYEQYF
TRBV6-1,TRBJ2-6,CASRLTRLAGIVSGANVLTF
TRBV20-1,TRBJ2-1,CSAHIPGLEGWNEQFF
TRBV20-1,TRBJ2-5,CSAPGLKQETQYF
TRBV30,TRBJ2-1,CAWNPGQLNEQFF
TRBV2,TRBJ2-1,CASGTRLAGVGEQFF
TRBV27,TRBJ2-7,CASSPPSAGVYEQYF
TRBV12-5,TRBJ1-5,CASGSTGGNQPQHF
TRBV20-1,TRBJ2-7,CSARDRSGDVYEQYF
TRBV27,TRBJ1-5,CASSADPGHWWNQPQHF
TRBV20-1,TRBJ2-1,CSARGLAGVRGSYNEQFF
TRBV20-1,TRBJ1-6,CSAREVSPLHF
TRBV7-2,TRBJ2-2,CASSLIEGRNTGELFF
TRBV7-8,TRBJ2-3,CASSSPMDRADTQYF
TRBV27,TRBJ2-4,CASSSTTDAPGNIQYF
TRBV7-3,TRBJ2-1,CASSLSLVGTNEQFF
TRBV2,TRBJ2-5,CASSEWKEGETQYF
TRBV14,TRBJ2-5,CASSQSRTAQETQYF
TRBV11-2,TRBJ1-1,CASSLSLRAEAFF
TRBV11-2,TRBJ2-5,CASSNPLSQTQYF
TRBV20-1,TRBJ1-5,CSATYSRALDQPQHF
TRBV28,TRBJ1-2,CASSSPSTGTPAGQGYTF
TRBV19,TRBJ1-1,CASSIPGAEAFF
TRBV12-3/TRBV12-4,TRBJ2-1,CASSPGTSREFF
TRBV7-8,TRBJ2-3,CASSLWPNFRREGTDTQYF
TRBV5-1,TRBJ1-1,CASSLLDLNTEAFF
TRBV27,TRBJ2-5,CASSLRGGTGETQYF
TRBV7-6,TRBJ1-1,CASSLGGPAEAFF
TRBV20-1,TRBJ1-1,CSATGVGTEAFF
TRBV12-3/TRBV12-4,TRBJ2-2,CASGETGGELFF
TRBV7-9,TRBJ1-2,CASSLPGGEGYTF
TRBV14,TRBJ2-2,CASTPVNTGELFF
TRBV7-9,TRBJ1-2,CASSFSQDRPNYGYTF
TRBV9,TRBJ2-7,CASSERARTYEQYF
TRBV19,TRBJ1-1,CASREGFTEAFF
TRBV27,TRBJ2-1,CASSLWQTNEQFF
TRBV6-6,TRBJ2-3,CASSLTPAHTDTQYF
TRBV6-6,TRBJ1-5,CASSYQDYSNQPQHF
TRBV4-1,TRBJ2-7,CASSLQSGTSSYEQYF